What follows are 11 T cell receptor beta chains derived from one specimen sequenced in a study of T cells in Graves' hyperthyroidism and ophthalmopathy. From RNA transcripts, TCR beta CDR3 regions were amplified. Using the HTBI primer set, a first-round RT-PCR was run on the TCR CDR3. TCRdb analysed the multiplex PCR reads with MiXCR anew, one entry per CDR3 protein. The sample includes approximately 640,000 distinct CDR3 sequences, about 17% of them seen just once. Sequenced: blood. These receptors all come from a woman between 25 and 40 years old with Graves' hyperthyroidism.

This sequence joins TRBV9 and TRBJ1-6; TRBD1 matches at 8 bases. The CDR3 is 17 residues long. CDR1 and CDR2 from the germline V gene are SGDLS and YYNGEE. With 0 bases clipped from V and 0 bases from J, the junction kept 2 bases outside the gene matches. This CDR3 is CASSVGDRSSYNSPLHF. In nucleotides, the CDR3 is TGTGCCAGCAGCGTAGGGGACAGGAGCTCCTATAATTCACCCCTCCACTTT.

This clonotype was picked up many times. The junction differs from germline at one of its ends, possibly a read error. V usage is TRBV11-2 and J usage is TRBJ2-7; no reliable D call. Germline-derived CDR1 and CDR2 are SGHAT and FQNNGV. The CDR3 has 15 amino acids. This CDR3 is CASSLAGPRSSEQYF. Written as DNA, the CDR3 is TGTGCCAGCAGCTTAGCTGGCCCCCGTTCCTCCGAGCAGTACTTC.

The gene calls are TRBV11-2 and TRBJ2-4, with TRBD2 matching over 9 bases. Germline-derived CDR1 and CDR2 are SGHAT and FQNNGV. The CDR3 runs 17 residues. The V and J ends lost 4 bases and 2 bases, in that order; junction bases with no gene match: 9. CDR3 DNA sequence: TGTGCCAGCAGCTCCCTTAGCGGGAGTGCGACCAAAAACATTCAGTACTTC. Translating gives CASSSLSGSATKNIQYF.

The rearrangement uses TRBV25-1 and TRBJ1-4, with D hard to call. This CDR3 has 16 residues. The germline V gene encodes CDR1 MGHDK and CDR2 SYGVNS. V gave up 3 bases and J gave up 1 base, with 12 bases separating them. The CDR3 loop is CASSDLSRETNEKLFF. CDR3 in DNA: TGTGCCAGCAGTGATCTTTCGAGGGAAACTAATGAAAAACTGTTTTTT. Drawing the rest from reference TRBV25-1 and TRBJ1-4, the complete variable domain is EADIYQTPRYLVIGTGKKITLECSQTMGHDKMYWYQQDPGMELHLIHYSYGVNSTEKGDLSSESTVSRIRTEHFPLTLESARPSHTSQYLCASSDLSRETNEKLFFGSGTQLSVL.

This clonotype came up many times. V is TRBV20-1 and J is TRBJ2-3; 9 bases are a match to TRBD2. V gave up 4 bases and J gave up 2 bases; unmatched junction bases: 10. This CDR3 has 16 amino acids. Germline-derived CDR1 and CDR2 are DFQATT and SNEGSKA (reference sequence). CDR3 coding DNA: TGCAGTGCTAACGGGGGGGCTAGCGGGATCACAGATACGCAGTATTTT. The encoded protein is CSANGGASGITDTQYF.

The sample holds many counts of this clonotype. The chain joins TRBV12-3 or TRBV12-4 to TRBJ2-1; TRBD2 agrees at 10 bases. V shed 5 bases, J shed 2 bases, and the junction held 6 bases outside the gene matches. CDR3 size: 16 residues. CDR3 nucleotide sequence: TGTGCCAGCAGTCTCTTAGCGGGAGGCCCCTACAATGAGCAGTTCTTC. Translating it yields CASSLLAGGPYNEQFF.

This clonotype occurred many times. This chain joins TRBV27 and TRBJ1-1; D remains unclear. V was clipped by 0 bases and J by 6 bases, with 8 bases between them. CDR1 and CDR2 (germline): MNHEY, SMNVEV (reference sequence). The length of the CDR3 is 13 residues. The CDR3 bases are TGTGCCAGCAGTTTATCACTTAACGCTGAAGCTTTCTTT. Translating gives CASSLSLNAEAFF.

The chain is built from TRBV5-1 and TRBJ2-3, with a tentative D call TRBD1 (5 bases). Germline V gene data show CDR1 as SGHRS and CDR2 as YFSETQ. CDR3 length: 16 amino acids. V shed 0 bases and J shed 5 bases, with 16 bases lying between them. The CDR3 nucleotides read TGCGCCAGCAGCTTGGGGGGCGAGAGCTTGGTAGATACGCAGTATTTT. Its translation is CASSLGGESLVDTQYF.

This clonotype was counted a single time. CDR3 sequence (DNA): TGCGCCAGCAGCTTGGCCTACGGTCCTAGGAGAGAGACCCAGTACTTC. The encoded protein is CASSLAYGPRRETQYF. This chain uses TRBV5-1 with TRBJ2-5, with D uncertain. V was shortened by 0 bases and J by 4 bases, with 16 bases between the two germline ends. The CDR3 consists of 16 residues. CDR1 is SGHRS and CDR2 is YFSETQ in the germline V gene.

This clonotype has more than one count but fewer than ten. The chain uses TRBV6-1 and TRBJ1-5; D gene uncertain. The V gene lost 6 bases and the J gene lost 0 bases, with 12 bases spanning the gap. The CDR3 runs 15 residues. Germline V gives CDR1 MNHNS, CDR2 SASEGT. CDR3 protein: CASREGSISNQPQHF. The CDR3 region has the DNA TGTGCCAGCAGGGAGGGATCAATTAGCAATCAGCCCCAGCATTTT.

V is TRBV29-1 and J is TRBJ1-2, with D uncertain. The germline V gene encodes CDR1 SQVTM and CDR2 ANQGSEA. Deletions cut 5 bases from V and 6 bases from J, with 10 bases between. CDR3 length: 11 amino acids. The CDR3 DNA follows: TGCAGCGTTCCTGACACCGATGGCTACACCTTC. Amino acids: CSVPDTDGYTF. Full variable domain (rest looked up from reference TRBV29-1 and TRBJ1-2): SAVISQKPSRDICQRGTSLTIQCQVDSQVTMMFWYRQQPGQSLTLIATANQGSEATYESGFVIDKFPISRPNLTFSTLTVSNMSPEDSSIYLCSVPDTDGYTFGSGTRLTVV.